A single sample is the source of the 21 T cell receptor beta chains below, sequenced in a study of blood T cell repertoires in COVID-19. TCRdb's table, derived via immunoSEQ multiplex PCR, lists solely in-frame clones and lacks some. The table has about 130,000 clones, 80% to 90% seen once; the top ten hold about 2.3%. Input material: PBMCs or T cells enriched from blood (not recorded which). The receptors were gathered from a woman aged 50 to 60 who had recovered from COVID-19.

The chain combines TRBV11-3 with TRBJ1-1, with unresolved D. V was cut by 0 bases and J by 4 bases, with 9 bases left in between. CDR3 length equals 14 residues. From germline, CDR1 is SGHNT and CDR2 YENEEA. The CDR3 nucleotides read TGTGCCAGCAGCTTAGAGGCAGTTGGCACTGAAGCTTTCTTT. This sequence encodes CASSLEAVGTEAFF. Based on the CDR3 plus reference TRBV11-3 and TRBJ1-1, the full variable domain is EAGVVQSPRYKIIEKKQPVAFWCNPISGHNTLYWYLQNLGQGPELLIRYENEEAVDDSQLPKDRFSAERLKGVDSTLKIQPAELGDSAVYLCASSLEAVGTEAFFGQGTRLTVV.

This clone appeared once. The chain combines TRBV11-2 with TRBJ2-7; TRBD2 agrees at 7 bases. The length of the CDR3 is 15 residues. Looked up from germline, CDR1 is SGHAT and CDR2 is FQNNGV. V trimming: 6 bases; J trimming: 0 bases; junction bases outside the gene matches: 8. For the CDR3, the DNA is TGTGCCAGCAGTTCACGAGCGGGGTTCTCCTACGAGCAGTACTTC. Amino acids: CASSSRAGFSYEQYF.

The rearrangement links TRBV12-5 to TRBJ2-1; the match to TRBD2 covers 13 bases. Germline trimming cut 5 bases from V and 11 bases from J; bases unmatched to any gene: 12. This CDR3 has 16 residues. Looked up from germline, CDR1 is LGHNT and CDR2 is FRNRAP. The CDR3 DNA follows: TGTGCTAGTGGTCTAGGACTAGCGGGGGCGTTCTTGAAGCAGTTCTTC. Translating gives CASGLGLAGAFLKQFF.

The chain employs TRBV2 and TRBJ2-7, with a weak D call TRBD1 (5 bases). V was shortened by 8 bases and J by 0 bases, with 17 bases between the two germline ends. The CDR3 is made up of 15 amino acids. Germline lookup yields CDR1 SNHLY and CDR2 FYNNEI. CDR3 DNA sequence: TGTGCCAGCGTCACGAGGCAGGGCACCTCCTACGAGCAGTACTTC. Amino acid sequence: CASVTRQGTSYEQYF. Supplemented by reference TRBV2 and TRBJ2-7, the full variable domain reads EPEVTQTPSHQVTQMGQEVILRCVPISNHLYFYWYRQILGQKVEFLVSFYNNEISEKSEIFDDQFSVERPDGSNFTLKIRSTKLEDSAMYFCASVTRQGTSYEQYFGPGTRLTVT.

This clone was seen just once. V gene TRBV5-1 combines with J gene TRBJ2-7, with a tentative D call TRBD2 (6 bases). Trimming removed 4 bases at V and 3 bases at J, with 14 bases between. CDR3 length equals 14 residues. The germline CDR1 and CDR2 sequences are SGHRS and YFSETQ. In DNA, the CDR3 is TGCGCCAGCAGCACGGGACTGGCCTACTACGAGCAGTACTTC. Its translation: CASSTGLAYYEQYF. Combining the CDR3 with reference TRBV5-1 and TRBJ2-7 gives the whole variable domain KAGVTQTPRYLIKTRGQQVTLSCSPISGHRSVSWYQQTPGQGLQFLFEYFSETQRNKGNFPGRFSGRQFSNSRSEMNVSTLELGDSALYLCASSTGLAYYEQYFGPGTRLTVT.

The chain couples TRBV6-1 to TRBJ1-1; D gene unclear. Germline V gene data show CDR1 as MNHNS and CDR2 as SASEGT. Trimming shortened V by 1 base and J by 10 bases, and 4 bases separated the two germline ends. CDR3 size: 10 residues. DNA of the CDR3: TGTGCCAGCAGTGAAGGAGGAGCTTTCTTT. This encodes CASSEGGAFF.

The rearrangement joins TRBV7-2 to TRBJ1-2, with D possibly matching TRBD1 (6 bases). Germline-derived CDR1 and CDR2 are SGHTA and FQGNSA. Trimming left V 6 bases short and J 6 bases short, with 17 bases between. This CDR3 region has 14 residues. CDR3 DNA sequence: TGTGCCAGCAGATCGACAGGAAACAGGGATGGCTACACCTTC. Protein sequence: CASRSTGNRDGYTF.

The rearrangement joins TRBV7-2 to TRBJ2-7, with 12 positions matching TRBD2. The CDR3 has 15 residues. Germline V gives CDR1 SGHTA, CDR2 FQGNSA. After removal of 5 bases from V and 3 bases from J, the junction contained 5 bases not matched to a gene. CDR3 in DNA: TGTGCCAGCAGCCACCGACTAGCGGGGGTCTACGAGCAGTACTTC. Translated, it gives CASSHRLAGVYEQYF.

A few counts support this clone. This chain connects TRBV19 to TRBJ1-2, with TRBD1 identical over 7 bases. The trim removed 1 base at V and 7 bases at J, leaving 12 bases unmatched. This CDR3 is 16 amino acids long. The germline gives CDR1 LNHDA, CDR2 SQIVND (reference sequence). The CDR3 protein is CASSIVNFDRERGYTF. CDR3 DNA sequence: TGTGCCAGTAGTATAGTTAATTTTGACAGGGAGCGTGGCTACACCTTC.

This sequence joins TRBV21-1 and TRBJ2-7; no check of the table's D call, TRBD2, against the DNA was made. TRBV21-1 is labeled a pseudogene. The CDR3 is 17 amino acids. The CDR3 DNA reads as TGTGCCAGCAGCAAAGCCAGTGACCCCCTCAGAGGTTACGAGCAGTACTTC. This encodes CASSKASDPLRGYEQYF.

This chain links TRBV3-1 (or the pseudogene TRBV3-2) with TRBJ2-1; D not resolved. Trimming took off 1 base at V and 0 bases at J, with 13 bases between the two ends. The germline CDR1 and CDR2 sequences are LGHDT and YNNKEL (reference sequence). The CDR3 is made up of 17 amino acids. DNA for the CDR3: TGTGCCAGCAGCCAAGGGGCCCTATTTAGCTCCTACAATGAGCAGTTCTTC. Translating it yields CASSQGALFSSYNEQFF.

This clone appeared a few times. The CDR3 protein is CAISESVGQIYGYTF. The CDR3 DNA reads TGTGCCATCAGTGAGTCAGTGGGACAGATCTATGGCTACACCTTC. V gene TRBV10-3 combines with J gene TRBJ1-2; 7 bases are shared with TRBD1. V lost 0 bases and J lost 4; bases outside the gene matches: 5. The CDR3 covers 15 residues. The germline gives CDR1 ENHRY, CDR2 SYGVKD.

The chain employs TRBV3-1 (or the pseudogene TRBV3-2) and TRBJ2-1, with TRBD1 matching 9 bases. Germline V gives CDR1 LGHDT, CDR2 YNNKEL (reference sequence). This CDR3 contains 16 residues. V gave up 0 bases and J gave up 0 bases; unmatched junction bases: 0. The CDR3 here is CASSQEGQGSYNEQFF. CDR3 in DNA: TGTGCCAGCAGCCAAGAGGGACAGGGCTCCTACAATGAGCAGTTCTTC.

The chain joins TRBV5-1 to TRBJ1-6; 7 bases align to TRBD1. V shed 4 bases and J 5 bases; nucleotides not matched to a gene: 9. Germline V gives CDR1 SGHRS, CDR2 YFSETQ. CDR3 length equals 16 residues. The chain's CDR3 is CASSSTQGTNNSPLHF. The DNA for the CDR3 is TGCGCCAGCAGCAGCACACAGGGGACAAATAATTCACCCCTCCACTTT.

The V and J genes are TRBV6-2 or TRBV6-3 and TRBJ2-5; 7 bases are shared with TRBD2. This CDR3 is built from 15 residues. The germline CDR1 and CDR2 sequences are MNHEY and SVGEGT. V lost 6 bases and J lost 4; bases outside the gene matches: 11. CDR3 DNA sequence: TGTGCCAGCAGCCCGGGGGAGGGAATGACAGAGACCCAGTACTTC. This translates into CASSPGEGMTETQYF.

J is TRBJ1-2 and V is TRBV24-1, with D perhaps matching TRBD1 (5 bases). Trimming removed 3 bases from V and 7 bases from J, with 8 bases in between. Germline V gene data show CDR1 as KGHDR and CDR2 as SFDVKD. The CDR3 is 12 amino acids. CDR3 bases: TGTGCCACCAGTGATGCAGGGTCTGGCTACACCTTC. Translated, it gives CATSDAGSGYTF.

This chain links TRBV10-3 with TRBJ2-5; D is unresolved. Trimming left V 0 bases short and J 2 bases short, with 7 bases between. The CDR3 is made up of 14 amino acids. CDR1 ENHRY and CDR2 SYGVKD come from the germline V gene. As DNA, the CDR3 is TGTGCCATCAGTGAGTCTTCACAGCAAGAGACCCAGTACTTC. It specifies CAISESSQQETQYF.

The CDR3 DNA reads TGTGCCAGCAGCTTAGCGCATGGGGGGATGAACACTGAAGCTTTCTTT. Translation: CASSLAHGGMNTEAFF. This sequence joins TRBV7-9 and TRBJ1-1; a weak D match, TRBD1 (5 bases). Germline lookup yields CDR1 SEHNR and CDR2 FQNEAQ (reference sequence). Trimming took off 0 bases at V and 0 bases at J, with 11 bases between the two ends. This CDR3 has 16 amino acids.

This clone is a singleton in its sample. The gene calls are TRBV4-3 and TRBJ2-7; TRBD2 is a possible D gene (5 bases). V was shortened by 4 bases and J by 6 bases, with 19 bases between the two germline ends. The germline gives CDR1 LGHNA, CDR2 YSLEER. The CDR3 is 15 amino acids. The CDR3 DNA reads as TGCGCCAGCAGCCCCACGGGTCGGTTTGGGAGCGAGCAGTACTTC. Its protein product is CASSPTGRFGSEQYF.

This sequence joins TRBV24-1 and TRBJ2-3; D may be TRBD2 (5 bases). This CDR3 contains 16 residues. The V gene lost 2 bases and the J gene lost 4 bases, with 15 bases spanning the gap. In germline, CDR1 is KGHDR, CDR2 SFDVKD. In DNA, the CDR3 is TGTGCCACCAGTGATTCGGGAAGTAGGCAGTCAGATACGCAGTATTTT. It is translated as CATSDSGSRQSDTQYF.

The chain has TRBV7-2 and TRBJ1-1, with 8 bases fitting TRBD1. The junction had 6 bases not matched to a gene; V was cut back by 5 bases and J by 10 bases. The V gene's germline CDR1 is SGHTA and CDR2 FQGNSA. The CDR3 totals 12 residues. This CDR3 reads CASSPTGAGAFF. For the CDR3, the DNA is TGTGCCAGCAGCCCGACAGGGGCAGGAGCTTTCTTT.